This is a list of T cell receptor beta chains from one sample in a study of cytomegalovirus exposure and HLA in healthy donors. Only in-frame clones appear in the TCRdb table, and some are missing; sequencing was by immunoSEQ multiplex PCR. Among 100,000 to 120,000 clones listed, 85% to 90% were seen once. The sequenced material came from PBMCs. The receptors stem from a young woman in good health and CMV-seropositive. CDR3s include the opening cysteine and the closing phenylalanine or tryptophan. D genes are given only for firm matches. Where a row states a size, it is once, few, many or the class of an expanded clone; other rows omit it.

clone size: .
CDR3 length: 17
V gene: TRBV15
D gene: TRBD2
J gene: TRBJ2-1
CDR3 DNA: TGTGCCACCAGCAGAGGGACTAGCGGGAGGTACGGTGGTGAGCAGTTCTTC
CDR3 protein: CATSRGTSGRYGGEQFF

clone size: .
CDR3 length: 14
V gene: TRBV15
D gene: TRBD1
J gene: TRBJ1-4
CDR3 DNA: TGTGCCACCACCCGGGACAGCTTTAATGAAAAACTGTTTTTT
CDR3 protein: CATTRDSFNEKLFF

clone size: .
CDR3 length: 12
V gene: TRBV10-2
D gene: .
J gene: TRBJ2-1
CDR3 DNA: TGCGCCAGCAGTGTACAGTACAATGAGCAGTTCTTC
CDR3 protein: CASSVQYNEQFF

clone size: .
CDR3 length: 15
V gene: TRBV5-1
D gene: .
J gene: TRBJ1-4
CDR3 DNA: TGCGCCAGCAGCACCGGACACGGTACTAATGAAAAACTGTTTTTT
CDR3 protein: CASSTGHGTNEKLFF

clone size: .
CDR3 length: 13
V gene: TRBV9
D gene: .
J gene: TRBJ2-5
CDR3 DNA: TGTGCCAGCAGCACCAGGGGCGGGGAGACCCAGTACTTC
CDR3 protein: CASSTRGGETQYF

clone size: .
CDR3 length: 14
V gene: TRBV30
D gene: TRBD1
J gene: TRBJ2-7
CDR3 DNA: TGTGCCGCCCACCGGTTCCAGGGGGTTTACGAGCAGTACTTC
CDR3 protein: CAAHRFQGVYEQYF

clone size: .
CDR3 length: 15
V gene: TRBV4-3
D gene: TRBD1
J gene: TRBJ1-4
CDR3 DNA: TGCGCCAGCAGCCCCGGGACAGGGATTAATGAAAAACTGTTTTTT
CDR3 protein: CASSPGTGINEKLFF

clone size: few
CDR3 length: 16
V gene: TRBV4-2
D gene: TRBD1
J gene: TRBJ2-3
CDR3 DNA: TGTGCCAGCAGCCGCTGGGACAGACCTAGCACAGATACGCAGTATTTT
CDR3 protein: CASSRWDRPSTDTQYF

clone size: .
CDR3 length: 15
V gene: TRBV5-1
D gene: TRBD2
J gene: TRBJ2-3
CDR3 DNA: TGCGCCAGCAGCTTGGTAGCGGGTGGCACAGATACGCAGTATTTT
CDR3 protein: CASSLVAGGTDTQYF

clone size: .
CDR3 length: 16
V gene: TRBV18
D gene: .
J gene: TRBJ2-1
CDR3 DNA: TGTGCCAGCTCACCACCCTGGAAGGGGCCAAACAATGAGCAGTTCTTC
CDR3 protein: CASSPPWKGPNNEQFF

clone size: .
CDR3 length: 19
V gene: TRBV7-6
D gene: TRBD2
J gene: TRBJ2-6
CDR3 DNA: TGTGCCAGCAGCGCAGGTGTAGCGGGTCACGCCTCTGGGGCCAACGTCCTGACTTTC
CDR3 protein: CASSAGVAGHASGANVLTF

clone size: .
CDR3 length: 17
V gene: TRBV4-1
D gene: .
J gene: TRBJ1-6
CDR3 DNA: TGCGCCAGCAGCCAAGATGGGACACAGCACTATAATTCACCCCTCCACTTT
CDR3 protein: CASSQDGTQHYNSPLHF